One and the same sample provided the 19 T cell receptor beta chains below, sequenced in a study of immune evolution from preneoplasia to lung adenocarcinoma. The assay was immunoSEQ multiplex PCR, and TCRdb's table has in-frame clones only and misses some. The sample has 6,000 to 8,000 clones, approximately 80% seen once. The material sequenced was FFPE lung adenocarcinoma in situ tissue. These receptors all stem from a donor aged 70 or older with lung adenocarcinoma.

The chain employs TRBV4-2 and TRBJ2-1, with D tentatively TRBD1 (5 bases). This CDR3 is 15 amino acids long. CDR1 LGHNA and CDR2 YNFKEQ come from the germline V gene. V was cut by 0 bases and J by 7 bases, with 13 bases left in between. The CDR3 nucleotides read TGTGCCAGCAGCCAAGAGGCAGGGCCTTGGAATGAGCAGTTCTTC. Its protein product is CASSQEAGPWNEQFF.

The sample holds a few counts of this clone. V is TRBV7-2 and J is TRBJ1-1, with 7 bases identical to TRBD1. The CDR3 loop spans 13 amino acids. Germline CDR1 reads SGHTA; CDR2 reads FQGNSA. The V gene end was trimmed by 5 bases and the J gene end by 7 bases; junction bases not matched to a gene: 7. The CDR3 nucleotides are TGTGCCAGCAGCCCAACAGGGGTGGTTGAAGCTTTCTTT. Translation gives CASSPTGVVEAFF. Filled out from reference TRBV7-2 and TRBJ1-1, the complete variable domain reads GAGVSQSPSNKVTEKGKDVELRCDPISGHTALYWYRQSLGQGLEFLIYFQGNSAPDKSGLPSDRFSAERTGGSVSTLTIQRTQQEDSAVYLCASSPTGVVEAFFGQGTRLTVV.

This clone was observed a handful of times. CDR3 DNA sequence: TGTGCCAGCAGCCCCCCCGGCAGGGCAAACTATGGCTACACCTTC. Its protein is CASSPPGRANYGYTF. The chain combines TRBV7-8 with TRBJ1-2; a weak D match, TRBD1 (5 bases). V was trimmed by 5 bases and J by 2 bases, leaving 15 bases between them. Germline V gene lookup returns CDR1 SGHVS and CDR2 FQNEAQ. The CDR3 extends over 15 amino acids. The full variable domain, with the rest looked up from reference TRBV7-8 and TRBJ1-2, is GAGVSQSPRYKVAKRGQDVALRCDPISGHVSLFWYQQALGQGPEFLTYFQNEAQLDKSGLPSDRFFAERPEGSVSTLKIQRTQQEDSAVYLCASSPPGRANYGYTFGSGTRLTVV.

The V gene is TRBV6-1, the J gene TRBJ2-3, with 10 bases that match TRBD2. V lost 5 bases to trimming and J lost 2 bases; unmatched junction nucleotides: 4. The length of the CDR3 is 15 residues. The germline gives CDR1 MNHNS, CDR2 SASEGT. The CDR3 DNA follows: TGTGCCAGCAGTAGGCTAGCGGGGGACACAGATACGCAGTATTTT. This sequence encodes CASSRLAGDTDTQYF.

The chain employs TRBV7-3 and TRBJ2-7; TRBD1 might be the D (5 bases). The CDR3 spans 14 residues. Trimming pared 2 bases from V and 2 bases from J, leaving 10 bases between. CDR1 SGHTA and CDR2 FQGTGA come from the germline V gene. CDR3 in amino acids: CASSLWAGPYEQYF. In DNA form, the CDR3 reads TGTGCCAGCAGCTTATGGGCAGGGCCCTACGAGCAGTACTTC.

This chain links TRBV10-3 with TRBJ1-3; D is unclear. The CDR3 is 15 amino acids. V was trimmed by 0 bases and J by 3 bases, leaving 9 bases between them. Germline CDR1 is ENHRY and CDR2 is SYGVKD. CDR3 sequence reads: CAISESLSSGNTIYF. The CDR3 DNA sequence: TGTGCCATCAGTGAGTCGCTGAGCAGTGGAAACACCATATATTTT.

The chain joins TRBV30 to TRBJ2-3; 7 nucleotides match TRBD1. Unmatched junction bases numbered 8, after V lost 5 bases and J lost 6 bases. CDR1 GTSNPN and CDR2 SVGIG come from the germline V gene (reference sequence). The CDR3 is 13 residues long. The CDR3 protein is CAWEMKGGDTQYF. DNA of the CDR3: TGTGCCTGGGAGATGAAAGGGGGCGATACGCAGTATTTT.

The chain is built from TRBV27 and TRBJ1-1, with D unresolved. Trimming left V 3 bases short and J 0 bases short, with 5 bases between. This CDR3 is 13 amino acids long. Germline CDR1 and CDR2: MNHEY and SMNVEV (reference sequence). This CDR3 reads CASSFLLNTEAFF. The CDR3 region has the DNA TGTGCCAGCAGTTTTCTACTGAACACTGAAGCTTTCTTT.

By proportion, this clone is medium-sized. CDR3 nucleotide sequence: TGTGCCAGCAGTTCTTTTGGGACAGCGGCTAGCAATCAGCCCCAGCATTTT. Amino acid sequence: CASSSFGTAASNQPQHF. The chain couples TRBV28 to TRBJ1-5, with 7 nucleotides matching TRBD1. Germline V gives CDR1 MDHEN, CDR2 SYDVKM. This CDR3 contains 17 residues. J gave up 0 bases and V 4 bases, and 9 bases lay outside the gene matches.

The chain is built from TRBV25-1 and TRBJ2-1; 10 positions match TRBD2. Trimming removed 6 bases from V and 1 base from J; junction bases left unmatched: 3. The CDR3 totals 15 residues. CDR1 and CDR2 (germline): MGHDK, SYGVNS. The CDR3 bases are TGTGCCAGCAGCCCTAGCGGGAGTTCCTACAATGAGCAGTTCTTC. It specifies CASSPSGSSYNEQFF.

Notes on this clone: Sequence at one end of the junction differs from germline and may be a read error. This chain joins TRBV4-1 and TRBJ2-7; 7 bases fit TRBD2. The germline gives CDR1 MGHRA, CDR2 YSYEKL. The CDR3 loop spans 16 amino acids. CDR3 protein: CASSQGSGGSGYEQYF. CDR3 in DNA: TGTGCCAGCAGCCAAGGGTCGGGCGGGAGTGGGTACGAGCAGTACTTC.

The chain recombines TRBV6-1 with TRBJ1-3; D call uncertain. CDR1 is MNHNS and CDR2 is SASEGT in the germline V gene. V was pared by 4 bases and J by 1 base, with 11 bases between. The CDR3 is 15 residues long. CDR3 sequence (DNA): TGTGCCAGCAGTGGGGCATGGGGTTCTGGAAACACCATATATTTT. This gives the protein CASSGAWGSGNTIYF.

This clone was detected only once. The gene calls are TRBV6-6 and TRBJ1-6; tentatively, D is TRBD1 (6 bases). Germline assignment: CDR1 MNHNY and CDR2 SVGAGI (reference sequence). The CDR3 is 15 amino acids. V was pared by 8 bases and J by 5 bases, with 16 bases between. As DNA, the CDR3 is TGTGCCAGCCTGGGGGGGCGTGATAATAATTCACCCCTCCACTTT. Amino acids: CASLGGRDNNSPLHF.

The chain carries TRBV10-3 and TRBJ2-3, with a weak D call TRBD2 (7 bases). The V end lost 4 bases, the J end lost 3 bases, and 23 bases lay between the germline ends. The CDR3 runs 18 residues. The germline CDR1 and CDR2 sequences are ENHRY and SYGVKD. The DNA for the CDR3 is TGTGCCATCAGTGTAGGGGAGGGTGGTCACAGGGTGACAGATACGCAGTATTTT. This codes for CAISVGEGGHRVTDTQYF.

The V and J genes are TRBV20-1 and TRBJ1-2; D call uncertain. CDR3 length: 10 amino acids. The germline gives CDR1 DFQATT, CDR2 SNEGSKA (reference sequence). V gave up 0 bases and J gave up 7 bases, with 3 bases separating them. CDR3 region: CSARDIGYTF. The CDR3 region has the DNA TGCAGTGCTAGAGATATTGGCTACACCTTC.

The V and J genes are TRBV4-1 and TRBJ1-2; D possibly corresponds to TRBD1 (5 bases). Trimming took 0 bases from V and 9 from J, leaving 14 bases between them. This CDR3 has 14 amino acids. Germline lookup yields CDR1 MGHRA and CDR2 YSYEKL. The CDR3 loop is CASSQELGRDSYTF. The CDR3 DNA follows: TGCGCCAGCAGCCAAGAATTGGGCAGGGATAGCTACACCTTC.

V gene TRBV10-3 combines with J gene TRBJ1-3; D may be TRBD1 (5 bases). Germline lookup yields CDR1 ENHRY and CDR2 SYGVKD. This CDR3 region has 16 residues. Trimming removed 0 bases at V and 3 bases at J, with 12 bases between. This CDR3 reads CAISESIGGVGNTIYF. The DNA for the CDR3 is TGTGCCATCAGTGAGTCGATAGGAGGGGTTGGAAACACCATATATTTT.

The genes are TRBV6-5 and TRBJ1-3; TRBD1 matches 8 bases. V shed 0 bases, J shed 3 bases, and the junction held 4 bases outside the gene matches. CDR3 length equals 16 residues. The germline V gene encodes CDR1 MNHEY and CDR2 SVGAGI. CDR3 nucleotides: TGTGCCAGCAGTTACTCTAGGACAGGGTATGGAAACACCATATATTTT. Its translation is CASSYSRTGYGNTIYF.

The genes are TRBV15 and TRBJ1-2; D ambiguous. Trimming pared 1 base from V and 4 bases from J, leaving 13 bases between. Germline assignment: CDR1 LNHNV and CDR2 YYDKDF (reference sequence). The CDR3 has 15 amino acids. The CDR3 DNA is TGTGCCACCAGCAGAGTGTTCGGTTCAGGCTATGGCTACACCTTC. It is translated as CATSRVFGSGYGYTF.